The T cell receptor (beta chain) under discussion was sequenced for a study of beta chain features in type 1 diabetes. Study-wide points: Diminished insertions and augmented deletions at VDJ junctions characterized type 1 diabetes patients. Among patients with Type 1 diabetes, TCRB CDR3s were moderately but significantly shorter in every one of the four CD4+ subsets. Naive, central memory and Treg TCRB repertoires seemed to resemble each other more closely in patients than they did in healthy donors. Resolution of whether HLA type affects TCRB rearrangement was not achieved here.

Isolated RNA was reverse transcribed in full, so expressed TCRB transcripts were sequenced. This table comes from immunoSEQ multiplex PCR, and its TCRdb copy is limited to in-frame clones, with some not included. The sample has 550,000 to 850,000 clones; under 15% are singletons. Trimming shortened V by 0 bases and J by 6 bases, and 10 bases separated the two germline ends. This CDR3 contains 14 residues. The V gene's germline CDR1 is SGHRS and CDR2 YFSETQ. This clone was seen more than once but under ten times. Its target is unknown. Populations isolated by sorting all had purity greater than 95%. V usage is TRBV5-1 and J usage is TRBJ2-1; unclear D gene. The sequence was obtained from a man aged 18 to 35 with type 1 diabetes. Material for sequencing was naive CD4+ T cells from blood. CDR3 amino acids: CASSLDDPSNEQFF. CDR3 bases: TGCGCCAGCAGCTTGGATGACCCTTCCAATGAGCAGTTCTTC.